The TCR beta chain under discussion was sequenced for a study of T cell changes during pregnancy in multiple sclerosis. Assay used: immunoSEQ multiplex PCR; TCRdb lists only in-frame clones, some missing. In the table there are 9,000 to 15,000 clones, just under 95% of which are singletons. Sequencing was performed on CD4+ T cells from peripheral blood mononuclear cells, taken before pregnancy. This TCR came from a female donor with multiple sclerosis, enrolled in a pregnancy study.

CDR3 loop: CASSSPGLRVGAGMNTEAFF. The CDR3 coding sequence is TGCGCCAGCAGCTCCCCGGGCTTAAGGGTCGGCGCGGGCATGAACACTGAAGCTTTCTTT. The V and J genes are TRBV5-1 and TRBJ1-1; D not resolved. The germline V gene has CDR1 SGHRS and CDR2 YFSETQ. This CDR3 contains 20 residues. V gave up 3 bases and J gave up 0 bases, with 27 bases separating them.